Here is one TCR beta chain with its context. Using immunoSEQ multiplex PCR, the repertoire was profiled, and TCRdb retains in-frame clones only, with some absent. The data hold around 41,000 clones, with approximately 91% observed a single time. The CDR3 length is 15 residues. Trimming at V came to 6 bases and at J to 2 bases, leaving 7 bases not matched to a gene. CDR1 MDHEN and CDR2 SYDVKM come from the germline V gene. These data belong to a study of T cell changes during pregnancy in multiple sclerosis. The material sequenced was PBMCs (not recorded whether the cells were cultured). The receptor's source is a female donor with multiple sclerosis, enrolled in a pregnancy study. The rearrangement links TRBV28 to TRBJ1-5; 7 bases match TRBD1. CDR3 DNA sequence: TGTGCCAGCAGACGTAACAGGGGCGGCAATCAGCCCCAGCATTTT. It specifies CASRRNRGGNQPQHF.